This TCR beta chain was identified in a study of OX40 agonist ivuxolimab in advanced cancers. TCRdb's table, derived via immunoSEQ multiplex PCR, lists solely in-frame clones and lacks some. The sample yields about 48,000 clones, approximately 90% seen once. CDR1 is MNHEY and CDR2 is SMNVEV in the germline V gene (reference sequence). This CDR3 spans 15 amino acids. With 4 bases clipped from V and 2 bases from J, the junction kept 7 bases outside the gene matches. The sample consisted of CD4+ or CD8+ T cells sorted from blood, taken in a trial of the OX40 agonist ivuxolimab. The chain has TRBV27 and TRBJ2-5, with 7 bases that match TRBD1. The receptor comes from an adult with an advanced solid tumor such as melanoma, head and neck, liver or kidney cancer. The CDR3 loop reads CASSSGTVGQETQYF. In DNA, the CDR3 is TGTGCCAGCAGTTCAGGGACAGTCGGGCAAGAGACCCAGTACTTC.